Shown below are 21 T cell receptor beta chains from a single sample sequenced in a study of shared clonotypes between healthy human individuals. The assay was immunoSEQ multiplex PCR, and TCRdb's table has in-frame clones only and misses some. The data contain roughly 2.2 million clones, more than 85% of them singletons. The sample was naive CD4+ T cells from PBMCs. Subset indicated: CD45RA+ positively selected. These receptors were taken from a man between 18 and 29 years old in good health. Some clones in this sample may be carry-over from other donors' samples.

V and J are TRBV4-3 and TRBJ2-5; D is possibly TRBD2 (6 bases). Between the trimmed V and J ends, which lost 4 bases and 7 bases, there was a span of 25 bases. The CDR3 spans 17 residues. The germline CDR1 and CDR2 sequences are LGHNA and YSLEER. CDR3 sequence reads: CASSPYPLAPSFGTQYF. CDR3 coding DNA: TGCGCCAGCAGCCCCTACCCCCTAGCGCCTTCATTTGGGACCCAGTACTTC.

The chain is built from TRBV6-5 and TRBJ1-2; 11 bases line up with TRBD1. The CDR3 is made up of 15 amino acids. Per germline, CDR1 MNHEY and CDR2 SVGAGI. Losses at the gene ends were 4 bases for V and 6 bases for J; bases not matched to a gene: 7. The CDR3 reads CASSLRTGGRDGYTF. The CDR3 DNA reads TGTGCCAGCAGTTTGAGGACAGGGGGCAGGGATGGCTACACCTTC.

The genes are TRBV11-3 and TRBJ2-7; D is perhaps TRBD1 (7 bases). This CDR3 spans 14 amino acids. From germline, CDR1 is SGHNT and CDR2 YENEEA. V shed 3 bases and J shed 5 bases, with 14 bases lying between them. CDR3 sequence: CASSFGRGVHEQYF. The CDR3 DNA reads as TGTGCCAGCAGCTTCGGCAGGGGGGTCCACGAGCAGTACTTC.

CDR3 amino acids: CASSLTGGQGDEQYF. CDR3 nucleotides: TGTGCCAGCAGCTTAACGGGGGGACAGGGAGACGAGCAGTACTTC. The chain recombines TRBV7-3 with TRBJ2-7, with 9 positions matching TRBD1. V lost 0 bases and J lost 5; bases outside the gene matches: 5. The CDR3 runs 15 residues. The V gene's germline CDR1 is SGHTA and CDR2 FQGTGA.

CDR3 loop: CASSMGESTRGFF. As DNA, the CDR3 is TGTGCCAGTAGTATGGGGGAGTCTACGCGGGGATTCTTT. V usage is TRBV19 and J usage is TRBJ1-1, with D maybe TRBD1 (5 bases). Deletions cut 3 bases from V and 14 bases from J, with 19 bases between. This CDR3 has 13 amino acids. The V gene's germline CDR1 is LNHDA and CDR2 SQIVND (reference sequence).

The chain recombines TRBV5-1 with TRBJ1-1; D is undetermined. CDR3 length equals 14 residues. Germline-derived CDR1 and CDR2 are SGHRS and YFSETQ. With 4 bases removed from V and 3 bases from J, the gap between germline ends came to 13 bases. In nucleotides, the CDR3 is TGCGCCAGCAGCACCGAACAAGGTTACACTGAAGCTTTCTTT. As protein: CASSTEQGYTEAFF.

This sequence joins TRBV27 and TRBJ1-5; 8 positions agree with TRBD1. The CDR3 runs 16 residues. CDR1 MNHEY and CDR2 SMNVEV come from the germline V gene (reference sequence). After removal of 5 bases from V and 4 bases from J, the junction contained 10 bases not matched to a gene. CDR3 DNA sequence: TGTGCCAGCAGTGCCAGGGCCACAGGGGGGAATCAGCCCCAGCATTTT. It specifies CASSARATGGNQPQHF.

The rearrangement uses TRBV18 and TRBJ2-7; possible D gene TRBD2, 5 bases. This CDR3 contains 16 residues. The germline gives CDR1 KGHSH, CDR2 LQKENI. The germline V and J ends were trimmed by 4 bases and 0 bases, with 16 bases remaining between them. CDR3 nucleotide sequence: TGTGCCAGCTCACGTCCGGGCCGGGGAAGCTCCTACGAGCAGTACTTC. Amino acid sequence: CASSRPGRGSSYEQYF.

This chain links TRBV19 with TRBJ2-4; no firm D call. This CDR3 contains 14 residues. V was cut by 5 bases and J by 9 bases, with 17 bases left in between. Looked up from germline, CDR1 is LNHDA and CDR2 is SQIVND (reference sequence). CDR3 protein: CASSGFRNRSIQYF. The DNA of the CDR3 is TGTGCCAGTAGTGGGTTCCGCAATCGGAGCATTCAGTACTTC.

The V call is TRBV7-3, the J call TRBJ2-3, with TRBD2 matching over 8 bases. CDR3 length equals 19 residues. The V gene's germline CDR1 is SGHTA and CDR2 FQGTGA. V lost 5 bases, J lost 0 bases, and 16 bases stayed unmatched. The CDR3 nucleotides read TGTGCCAGCAGCAGACTGTCTCGTGTGGCGGGAGGCAGCACAGATACGCAGTATTTT. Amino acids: CASSRLSRVAGGSTDTQYF.

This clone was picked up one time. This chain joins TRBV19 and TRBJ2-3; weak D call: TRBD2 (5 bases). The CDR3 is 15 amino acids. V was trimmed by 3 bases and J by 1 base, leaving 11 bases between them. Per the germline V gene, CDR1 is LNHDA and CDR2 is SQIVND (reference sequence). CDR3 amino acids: CASSIIRGGTDTQYF. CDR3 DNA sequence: TGTGCCAGTAGTATCATCCGGGGTGGCACAGATACGCAGTATTTT.

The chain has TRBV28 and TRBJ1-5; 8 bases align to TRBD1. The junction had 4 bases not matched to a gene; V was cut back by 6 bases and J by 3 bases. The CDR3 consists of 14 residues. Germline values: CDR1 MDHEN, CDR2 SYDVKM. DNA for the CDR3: TGTGCCAGCAGAAACAGGGGGGTCAATCAGCCCCAGCATTTT. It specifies CASRNRGVNQPQHF.

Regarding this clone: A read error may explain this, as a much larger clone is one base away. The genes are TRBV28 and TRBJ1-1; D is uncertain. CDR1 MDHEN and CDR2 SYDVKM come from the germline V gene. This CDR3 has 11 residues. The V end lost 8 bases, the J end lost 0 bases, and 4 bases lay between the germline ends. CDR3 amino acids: CASWVNTEAFF. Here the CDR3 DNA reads TGTGCCAGCTGGGTGAACACTGAAGCTTTCTTT.

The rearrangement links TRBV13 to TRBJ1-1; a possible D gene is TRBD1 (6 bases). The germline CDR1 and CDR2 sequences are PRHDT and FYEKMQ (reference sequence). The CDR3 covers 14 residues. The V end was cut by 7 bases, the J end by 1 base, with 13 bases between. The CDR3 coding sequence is TGTGCCAGCACCTCCTGGGGACAGAACACTGAAGCTTTCTTT. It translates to CASTSWGQNTEAFF.

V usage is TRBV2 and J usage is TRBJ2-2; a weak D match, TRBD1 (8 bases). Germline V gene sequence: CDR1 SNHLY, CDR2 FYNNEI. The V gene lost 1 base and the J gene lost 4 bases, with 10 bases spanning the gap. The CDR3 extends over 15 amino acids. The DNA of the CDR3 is TGTGCCAGCAGTGAAGACAGGGGGGGCACCGGGGAGCTGTTTTTT. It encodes CASSEDRGGTGELFF.

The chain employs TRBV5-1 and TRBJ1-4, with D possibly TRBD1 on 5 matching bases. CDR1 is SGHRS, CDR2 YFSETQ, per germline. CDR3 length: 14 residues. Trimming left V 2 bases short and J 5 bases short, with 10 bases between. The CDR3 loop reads CASSFGGPNEKLFF. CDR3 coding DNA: TGCGCCAGCAGCTTCGGGGGTCCCAATGAAAAACTGTTTTTT. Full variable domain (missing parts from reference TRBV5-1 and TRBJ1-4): KAGVTQTPRYLIKTRGQQVTLSCSPISGHRSVSWYQQTPGQGLQFLFEYFSETQRNKGNFPGRFSGRQFSNSRSEMNVSTLELGDSALYLCASSFGGPNEKLFFGSGTQLSVL.

CDR3 protein: CASIHPSGRAPNWNNEQFF. The CDR3 DNA is TGTGCCAGCATACATCCTAGCGGGAGGGCCCCGAATTGGAACAATGAGCAGTTCTTC. The rearrangement links TRBV28 to TRBJ2-1; 12 nucleotides agree with TRBD2. Germline-derived CDR1 and CDR2 are MDHEN and SYDVKM. Trimming cost V 7 bases and J 5 bases; bases outside gene matches: 18. This CDR3 is 19 amino acids long.

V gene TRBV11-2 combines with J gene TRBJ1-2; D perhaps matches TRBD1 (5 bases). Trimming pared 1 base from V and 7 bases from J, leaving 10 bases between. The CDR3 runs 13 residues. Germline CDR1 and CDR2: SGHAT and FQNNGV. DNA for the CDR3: TGTGCCAGCAGCTTAGTCGTTGGGGGTGGCTACACCTTC. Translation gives CASSLVVGGGYTF. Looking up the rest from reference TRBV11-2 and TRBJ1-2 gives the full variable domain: EAGVAQSPRYKIIEKRQSVAFWCNPISGHATLYWYQQILGQGPKLLIQFQNNGVVDDSQLPKDRFSAERLKGVDSTLKIQPAKLEDSAVYLCASSLVVGGGYTFGSGTRLTVV.

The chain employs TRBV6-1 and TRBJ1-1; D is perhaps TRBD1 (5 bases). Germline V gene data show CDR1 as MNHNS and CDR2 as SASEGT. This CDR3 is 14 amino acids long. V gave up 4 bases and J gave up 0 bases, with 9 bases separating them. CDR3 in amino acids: CASSGGQMNTEAFF. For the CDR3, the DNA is TGTGCCAGCAGTGGAGGACAAATGAACACTGAAGCTTTCTTT.

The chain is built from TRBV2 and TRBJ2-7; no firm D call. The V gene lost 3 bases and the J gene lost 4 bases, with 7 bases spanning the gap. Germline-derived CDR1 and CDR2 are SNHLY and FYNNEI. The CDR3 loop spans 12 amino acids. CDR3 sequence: CASSDMEYEQYF. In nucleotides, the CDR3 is TGTGCCAGCAGTGACATGGAATACGAGCAGTACTTC.

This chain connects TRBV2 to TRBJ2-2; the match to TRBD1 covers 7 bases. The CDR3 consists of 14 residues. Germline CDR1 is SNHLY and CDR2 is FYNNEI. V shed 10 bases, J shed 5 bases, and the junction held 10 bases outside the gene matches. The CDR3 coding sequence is TGTGCCACAAAGGGACAGACCCCTACCGGGGAGCTGTTTTTT. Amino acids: CATKGQTPTGELFF.